This T cell receptor beta chain was obtained from a study of CD8 T cells in ankylosing spondylitis. Findings and limits, study-wide: A TCR beta motif of eight or nine highly homologous variants seemed to mark ankylosing spondylitis blood.

This clonotype was recorded many times. Its target is not known. Quantitative 5'-RACE with molecular barcodes was used to make the TCR beta libraries. TCRdb re-analysed the 5' RACE reads in MiXCR, keeping a single row per CDR3 protein. Of tens of thousands of distinct CDR3 sequences listed, around a tenth are singletons. The germline CDR1 and CDR2 sequences are SGDLS and YYNGEE. The ends were cut back, 0 bases at V and 5 bases at J, with 5 bases in the middle. CDR3 size: 13 residues. The receptor was isolated from a male donor with ankylosing spondylitis or in good health (not recorded which). Sequencing was performed on blood, either unsorted or a sorted T cell fraction (not recorded which). The V call is TRBV9, the J call TRBJ2-2; D call uncertain. The CDR3 loop reads CASSVAVTGELFF. For the CDR3, the DNA is TGTGCCAGCAGCGTAGCTGTGACCGGGGAGCTGTTTTTT.